Sequencing of this T cell receptor beta chain was carried out in a study of identical twins' blood T cells. The CDR3 has 13 residues. The V gene's germline CDR1 is SGHRS and CDR2 YFSETQ. With 4 bases removed from V and 4 bases from J, the gap between germline ends came to 9 bases. Six healthy women, forming three identical twin pairs, donated samples. Via MiXCR, TCRdb re-called the 5' RACE reads, giving one row per CDR3 protein. Counted here are 350,000 to 450,000 distinct CDR3 sequences, over 25% occurring once; the ten biggest clones make up 6.1%. Study results and caveats: Twins shared more top CDR3 clonotypes than unrelated donors did. Out-of-frame TCRbeta clonotypes reportedly had markedly more similar V usage in twins than unrelated donors.

There are a few counts of this clonotype. The antigen is unknown. Material for sequencing was PBMCs. The TCR originated in a woman aged 18-55 years in good health. J is TRBJ2-1 and V is TRBV5-1, with a possible D match to TRBD2 (5 bases). The CDR3: CASSRAAYNEQFF. CDR3 nucleotide sequence: TGCGCCAGCAGCAGAGCGGCATACAATGAGCAGTTCTTC.